This T cell receptor beta chain derives from a study of neoadjuvant anti-PD-1 for oral cavity cancer. Study information: Non-progressing patients received a fourth nivolumab dose near day 43, then surgery on days 50-56.

Six replicates per PBMC sample, mostly from 450 to 600 ng of genomic DNA. Clones were sequenced by immunoSEQ multiplex PCR, and TCRdb holds only the in-frame ones, with some missing. The data contain 75,000 or so clones, 84% of them singletons. These newly diagnosed stage II-IVA oral cavity squamous cell carcinoma patients had no prior systemic or radiation treatment. Patients had HPV-negative, locally advanced oral cavity squamous cell carcinoma. The sequenced sample was PBMCs, obtained before nivolumab (anti-PD-1) treatment. The sequence derives from a person aged 40 to 85 with oral cavity squamous cell carcinoma.

CDR3 coding DNA: TGTGCCAGCAGTTTATTGCAGGGGAATGAGCAGTTCTTC. Translation gives CASSLLQGNEQFF. V usage is TRBV27 and J usage is TRBJ2-1, with a possible D match to TRBD1 (6 bases). V dropped 1 base and J dropped 7 bases, with 8 bases sitting between them. Germline CDR1 MNHEY, CDR2 SMNVEV (reference sequence). This CDR3 is built from 13 residues.